This TCR beta chain was sequenced for a study of cytomegalovirus exposure and HLA in healthy donors. General study findings and limits: Some highly shared sequence variants likely arose as a pipeline artifact. 87-base-pair reads could not separate some V segments, including TRBV6-2 and TRBV6-3. Most TCR sequences proved rare, with some public TCRs found in many donors.

Comments on this clone: Its specificity is not known.

Healthy donors of bone marrow made up the group. The CDR3 loop spans 14 amino acids. CDR1 is LGHNA and CDR2 is YSLEER in the germline V gene. V was cut by 4 bases and J by 3 bases, with 12 bases left in between. This PCR relied on a set of 60 Vbeta primers and 13 Jbeta primers. TCRdb's table, derived via immunoSEQ multiplex PCR, lists solely in-frame clones and lacks some. The sample carries 140,000 to 150,000 clones, approximately 80% recorded once. What was sequenced was PBMCs. The chain recombines TRBV4-3 with TRBJ1-2; the D gene is possibly TRBD1 (5 bases). The TCR was taken from a woman younger than 35 in good health and CMV-seropositive. The CDR3 nucleotides read TGCGCCAGCAGCCGACAGATCCGGGACTATGGCTACACCTTC. It codes for CASSRQIRDYGYTF.